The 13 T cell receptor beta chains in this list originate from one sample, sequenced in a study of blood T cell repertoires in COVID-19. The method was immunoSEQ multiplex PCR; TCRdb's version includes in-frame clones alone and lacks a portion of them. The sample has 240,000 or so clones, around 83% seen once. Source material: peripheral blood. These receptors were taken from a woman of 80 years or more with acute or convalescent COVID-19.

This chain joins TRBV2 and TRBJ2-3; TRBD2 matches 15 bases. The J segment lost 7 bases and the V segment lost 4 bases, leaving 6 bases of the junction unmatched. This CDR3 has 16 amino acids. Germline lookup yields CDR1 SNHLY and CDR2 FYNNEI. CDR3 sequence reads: CASSAGLAGGLNTQYF. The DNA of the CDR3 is TGTGCCAGCAGTGCTGGACTAGCGGGGGGGCTAAATACGCAGTATTTT.

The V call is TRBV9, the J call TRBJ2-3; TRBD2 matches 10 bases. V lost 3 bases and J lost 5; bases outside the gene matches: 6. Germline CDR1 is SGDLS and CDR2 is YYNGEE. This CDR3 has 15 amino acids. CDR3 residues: CASSAPSGGRDTQYF. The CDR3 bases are TGTGCCAGCAGCGCCCCTAGCGGGGGTCGAGATACGCAGTATTTT.

Written as DNA, the CDR3 is TGTGCCAGCAGGGCCCGGGACAGCCGCACAGATACGCAGTATTTT. Its protein product is CASRARDSRTDTQYF. This sequence joins TRBV6-5 and TRBJ2-3; 7 bases agree with TRBD1. The germline gives CDR1 MNHEY, CDR2 SVGAGI. This CDR3 is built from 15 residues. V shed 6 bases, J shed 1 base, and the junction held 7 bases outside the gene matches.

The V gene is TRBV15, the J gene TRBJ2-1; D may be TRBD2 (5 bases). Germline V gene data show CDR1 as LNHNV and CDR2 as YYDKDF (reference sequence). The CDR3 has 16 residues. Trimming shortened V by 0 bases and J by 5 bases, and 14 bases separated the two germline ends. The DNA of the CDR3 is TGTGCCACCAGCAGAGATATGGCTAGCTTGAACAATGAGCAGTTCTTC. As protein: CATSRDMASLNNEQFF.

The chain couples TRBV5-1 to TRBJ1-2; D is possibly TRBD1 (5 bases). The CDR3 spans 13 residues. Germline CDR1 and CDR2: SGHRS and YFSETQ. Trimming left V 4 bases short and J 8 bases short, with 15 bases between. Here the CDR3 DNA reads TGCGCCAGCAGCACCGGGGGGACGGGAGGCTACACCTTC. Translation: CASSTGGTGGYTF.

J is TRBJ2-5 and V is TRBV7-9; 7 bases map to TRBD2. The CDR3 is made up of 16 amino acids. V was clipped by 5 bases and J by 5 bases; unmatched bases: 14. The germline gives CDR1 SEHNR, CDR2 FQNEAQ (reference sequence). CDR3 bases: TGTGCCAGCAGCCTTAGGTATCAGACTAGCCAGGAGACCCAGTACTTC. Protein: CASSLRYQTSQETQYF.

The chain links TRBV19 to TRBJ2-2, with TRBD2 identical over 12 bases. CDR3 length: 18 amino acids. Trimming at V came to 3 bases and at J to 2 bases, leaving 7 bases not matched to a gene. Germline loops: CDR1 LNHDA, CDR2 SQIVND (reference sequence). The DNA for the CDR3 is TGTGCCAGTAGTATCGGGGCTAGCGGGGGGGTAAACACCGGGGAGCTGTTTTTT. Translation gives CASSIGASGGVNTGELFF.

The CDR3 reads CASSEYETGALGTKNIQYF. The CDR3 bases are TGTGCCAGCAGTGAATATGAGACTGGGGCTCTTGGAACCAAAAACATTCAGTACTTC. This chain links TRBV6-1 with TRBJ2-4, with D possibly TRBD1 on 5 matching bases. Germline assignment: CDR1 MNHNS and CDR2 SASEGT. The CDR3 is 19 amino acids. The V and J ends lost 2 bases and 2 bases respectively, with 22 bases between them.

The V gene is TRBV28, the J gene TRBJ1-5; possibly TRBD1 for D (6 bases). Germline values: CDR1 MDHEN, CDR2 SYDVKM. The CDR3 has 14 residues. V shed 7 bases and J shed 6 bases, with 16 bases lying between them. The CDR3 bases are TGTGCCAGCAATCAGTGGGGGCGAAGTCAGCCCCAGCATTTT. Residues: CASNQWGRSQPQHF.

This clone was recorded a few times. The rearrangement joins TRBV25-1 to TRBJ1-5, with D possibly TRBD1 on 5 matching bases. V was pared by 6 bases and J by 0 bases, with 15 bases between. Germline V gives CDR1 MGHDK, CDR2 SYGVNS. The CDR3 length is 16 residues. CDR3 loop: CASRYPTGNSNQPQHF. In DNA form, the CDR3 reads TGTGCCAGCAGGTATCCCACAGGCAATAGCAATCAGCCCCAGCATTTT. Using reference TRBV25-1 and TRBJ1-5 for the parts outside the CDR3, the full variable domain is EADIYQTPRYLVIGTGKKITLECSQTMGHDKMYWYQQDPGMELHLIHYSYGVNSTEKGDLSSESTVSRIRTEHFPLTLESARPSHTSQYLCASRYPTGNSNQPQHFGDGTRLSIL.

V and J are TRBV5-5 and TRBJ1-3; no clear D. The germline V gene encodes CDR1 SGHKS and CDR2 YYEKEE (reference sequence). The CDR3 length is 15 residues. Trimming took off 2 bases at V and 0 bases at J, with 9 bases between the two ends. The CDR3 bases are TGTGCCAGCAGCTTTCAGGCATCCTCTGGAAACACCATATATTTT. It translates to CASSFQASSGNTIYF.

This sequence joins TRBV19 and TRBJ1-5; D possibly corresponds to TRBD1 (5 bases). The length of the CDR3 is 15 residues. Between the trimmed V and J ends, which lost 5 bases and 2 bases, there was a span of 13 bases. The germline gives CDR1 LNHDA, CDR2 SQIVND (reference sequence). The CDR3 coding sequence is TGTGCCAGTAGTTTTGGGGGGGATGGCAATCAGCCCCAGCATTTT. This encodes CASSFGGDGNQPQHF.

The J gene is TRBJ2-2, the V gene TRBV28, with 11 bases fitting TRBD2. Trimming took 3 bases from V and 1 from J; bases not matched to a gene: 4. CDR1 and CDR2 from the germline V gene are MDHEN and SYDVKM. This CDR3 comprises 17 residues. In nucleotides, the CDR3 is TGTGCCAGCAGTTTTTCGGGACTAGCGGTGAACACCGGGGAGCTGTTTTTT. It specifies CASSFSGLAVNTGELFF.